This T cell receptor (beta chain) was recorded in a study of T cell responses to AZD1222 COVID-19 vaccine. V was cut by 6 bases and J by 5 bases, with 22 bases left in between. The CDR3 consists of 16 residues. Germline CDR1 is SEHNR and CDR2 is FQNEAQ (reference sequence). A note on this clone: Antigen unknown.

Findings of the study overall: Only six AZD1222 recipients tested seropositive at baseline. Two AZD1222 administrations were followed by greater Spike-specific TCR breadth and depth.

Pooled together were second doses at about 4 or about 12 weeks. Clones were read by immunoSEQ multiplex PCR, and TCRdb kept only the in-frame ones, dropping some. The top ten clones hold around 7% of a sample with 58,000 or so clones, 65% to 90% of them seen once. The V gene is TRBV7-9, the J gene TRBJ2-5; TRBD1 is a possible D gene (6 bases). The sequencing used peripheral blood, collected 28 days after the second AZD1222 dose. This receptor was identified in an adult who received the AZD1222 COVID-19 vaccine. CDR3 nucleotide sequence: TGTGCCAGCAGTCCCCAAATGGGACAAATCGGGGAGACCCAGTACTTC. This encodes CASSPQMGQIGETQYF.